This T cell receptor beta chain is drawn from a study of blood T cells in healthy people across ages. This clonotype was seen more than once but under ten times. Its target is unknown. Study findings and constraints: For the donors, CMV status was unknown and possibly confounded expanded clonotype changes.

A J-beta primer mix and a sample-barcoded 5' primer were used in a second PCR of roughly 6 to 11 cycles. In TCRdb, the 5' RACE reads were re-called with MiXCR into one record per CDR3 protein. The sample includes some 1.6 million distinct CDR3 sequences, roughly 32% of them seen just once. The specimen sequenced was blood. The sequence derives from a woman in her 30s in good health.

The CDR3 DNA reads TGTGCCAGCAGTTCACTTATAGGTAGCGGGGAAAACATTCAGTACTTC. This translates into CASSSLIGSGENIQYF. The chain employs TRBV27 and TRBJ2-4; 8 bases are a match to TRBD2. J was trimmed by 5 bases and V by 4 bases; bases with no gene match: 10. The CDR3 has 16 residues. Germline-derived CDR1 and CDR2 are MNHEY and SMNVEV (reference sequence).